The T cell receptor (beta chain) under discussion was sequenced for a study of blood T cells in healthy people across ages. This CDR3 region has 17 residues. Trimming stripped 4 bases from V and 0 bases from J, with 14 bases between. CDR1 and CDR2 from the germline V gene are SGHDT and YYEEEE. Alongside a J-beta primer mix, a sample-barcoded 5' primer served in a second PCR lasting about 7 to 12 cycles. TCRdb used MiXCR to reprocess the 5' RACE reads, holding one entry per CDR3 protein. The table shows around 1,000,000 distinct CDR3 sequences, with roughly 24% occurring only once. A further study also used this sample, focusing on T cells of mothers and their children. That source adds: Clones that were microchimeric and persistent were not detected among T cells.

This TCR was sampled from a girl aged 2-15 years in good health. The chain has TRBV5-6 and TRBJ2-6; D possibly matches TRBD1 or TRBD2 (5 bases each). Sequenced material: blood. CDR3 sequence reads: CASSLPGPISGANVLTF. DNA of the CDR3: TGTGCCAGCAGCCTTCCGGGACCGATCTCTGGGGCCAACGTCCTGACTTTC.